What follows are 30 T cell receptor beta chains derived from one specimen sequenced in a study of CD8+CD57+ T cells in acquired aplastic anemia. The patients chosen for sequencing had shown expansion of CD8+CD57+ cells (detected by flow cytometry). The template used for profiling TCR beta VDJ and CDR3 was genomic DNA. TCRdb analysed the reads with MiXCR anew, one entry per CDR3 protein. Altogether roughly 190,000 distinct CDR3 sequences are present, under 55% being singletons, with the ten largest covering approximately 9.7%. Sequenced: sorted CD4+, CD8+, or CD8+CD57+ T cells (not recorded which) from PBMCs. These receptors were obtained from a human donor with aplastic anemia.

The J gene is TRBJ2-1, the V gene TRBV20-1; 7 bases match TRBD2. The germline V gene encodes CDR1 DFQATT and CDR2 SNEGSKA (reference sequence). V was pared by 3 bases and J by 6 bases, with 5 bases of the junction left unmatched. The CDR3 has 13 residues. The CDR3 sequence: CSASGGRFNEQFF. For the CDR3, the DNA is TGCAGTGCTAGTGGCGGGAGATTCAATGAGCAGTTCTTC.

Only one count was recorded for this clonotype. J is TRBJ1-2 and V is TRBV19, with TRBD1 matching 7 bases. CDR3 length: 12 amino acids. The junction had 4 bases not matched to a gene; V was cut back by 4 bases and J by 8 bases. CDR1 and CDR2 (germline): LNHDA, SQIVND (reference sequence). The CDR3 sequence: CASSTTGEGYTF. CDR3 coding DNA: TGTGCCAGTAGTACCACAGGGGAAGGCTACACCTTC.

The J gene is TRBJ1-6, the V gene TRBV27; D is perhaps TRBD1 (5 bases). Trimming shortened V by 4 bases and J by 10 bases, and 14 bases separated the two germline ends. The CDR3 runs 14 residues. The germline CDR1 and CDR2 sequences are MNHEY and SMNVEV (reference sequence). CDR3 nucleotides: TGTGCCAGCAGTTCGCTTGGGGGGACCTCACCCCTCCACTTT. Protein product: CASSSLGGTSPLHF.

About this clonotype: This may be a read error, as it is one base from a much larger clone. The rearrangement joins TRBV4-1 to TRBJ1-2; 7 nucleotides align to TRBD1. With V trimmed by 2 bases and J by 2 bases, 14 bases remained unmatched. The germline gives CDR1 MGHRA, CDR2 YSYEKL. The CDR3 contains 18 residues. The CDR3 DNA is TGCGCCAGCAGCCAATCCCTAGGGGGCGCGGTAGGGAACTATGGCTACACCTTC. Amino acids: CASSQSLGGAVGNYGYTF.

This clonotype was counted ten times or more. This rearrangement joins TRBV2 to TRBJ1-5; 7 nucleotides align to TRBD1. This CDR3 contains 13 residues. The J segment lost 6 bases and the V segment lost 9 bases, leaving 8 bases of the junction unmatched. Per the germline V gene, CDR1 is SNHLY and CDR2 is FYNNEI. The CDR3 sequence is CASGQARRQPQHF. CDR3 DNA sequence: TGTGCCAGTGGACAGGCCCGGCGTCAGCCCCAGCATTTT.

This clonotype was detected many times. The chain is built from TRBV6-1 and TRBJ2-2; weak D call: TRBD1 (5 bases). V gave up 2 bases and J gave up 7 bases, with 11 bases separating them. Germline V gene sequence: CDR1 MNHNS, CDR2 SASEGT. This CDR3 has 14 amino acids. The CDR3 protein is CASSERGSGGELFF. The CDR3 DNA sequence: TGTGCCAGCAGTGAAAGGGGATCGGGCGGGGAGCTGTTTTTT.

DNA of the CDR3: TGCGCCAGCAGCTTGGCCAGTTCCTCCGATGAGCAGTTCTTC. Residues: CASSLASSSDEQFF. The chain is built from TRBV5-1 and TRBJ2-1, with no clear D. The CDR3 runs to 14 residues. CDR1 is SGHRS, CDR2 YFSETQ, per germline. V lost 0 bases and J lost 8, with 12 bases in between.

The chain carries TRBV10-3 and TRBJ2-7; D is possibly TRBD1 or TRBD2 (5 bases each). Per germline, CDR1 ENHRY and CDR2 SYGVKD. With 9 bases removed from V and 0 bases from J, the gap between germline ends came to 12 bases. The CDR3 has 13 residues. The CDR3 spells CAISRDGSYEQYF. DNA of the CDR3: TGTGCCATATCCAGGGACGGCTCCTACGAGCAGTACTTC.

In DNA form, the CDR3 reads TGTGCCAGCAGCTCCACCTCCCCGGGCTCTGGGGCCAACGTCCTGACTTTC. Translation gives CASSSTSPGSGANVLTF. V gene TRBV11-1 combines with J gene TRBJ2-6, with D unresolved. The CDR3 has 17 amino acids. V was shortened by 4 bases and J by 0 bases, with 13 bases between the two germline ends. Germline CDR1 SGHAT, CDR2 FQDESV (reference sequence).

Ten or more counts support this clonotype. The chain recombines TRBV9 with TRBJ1-2; possible D gene TRBD1, 5 bases. The germline V gene has CDR1 SGDLS and CDR2 YYNGEE. This CDR3 region has 13 residues. V was cut by 7 bases and J by 4 bases, with 14 bases left in between. CDR3 nucleotides: TGTGCCAGCTCCCCGGGGGGGAGCTATGGCTACACCTTC. As protein: CASSPGGSYGYTF.

This clonotype was recorded many times. The chain joins TRBV25-1 to TRBJ1-2; D unresolved. V was clipped by 4 bases and J by 2 bases, with 11 bases between them. Looked up from germline, CDR1 is MGHDK and CDR2 is SYGVNS. The CDR3 runs to 14 residues. The chain's CDR3 is CASSALITNYGYTF. The CDR3 nucleotides are TGTGCCAGCAGTGCGCTTATTACAAACTATGGCTACACCTTC.

This clonotype was recorded a few times. This rearrangement joins TRBV7-3 to TRBJ1-5; no definite D call. Per the germline V gene, CDR1 is SGHTA and CDR2 is FQGTGA. Trimming stripped 6 bases from V and 9 bases from J, with 12 bases between. This CDR3 has 12 amino acids. The CDR3 DNA sequence: TGTGCCAGCAGTTTTGAAGGGATGCCCCAGCATTTT. It encodes CASSFEGMPQHF.

With regard to this clonotype: The CDR3 carries no conserved terminal phenylalanine or tryptophan, so it likely arises from a read error. The chain couples TRBV6-5 to TRBJ1-5; D remains ambiguous. Germline V gives CDR1 MNHEY, CDR2 SVGAGI. V lost 2 bases, J lost 9 bases, and 11 bases lay in between. The CDR3 length is 13 residues. CDR3 region: CASSYIGPGPQHS. DNA for the CDR3: TGTGCCAGCAGTTACATTGGGCCCGGGCCCCAGCATTCT.

This clonotype showed up many times. J is TRBJ1-1 and V is TRBV19, with D perhaps TRBD1 (5 bases). Trimming removed 8 bases at V and 6 bases at J, with 13 bases between. CDR1 and CDR2 (germline): LNHDA, SQIVND (reference sequence). CDR3 size: 12 residues. CDR3 amino acids: CASQVRGAEAFF. The CDR3, as DNA: TGTGCCAGTCAGGTCCGGGGGGCTGAAGCTTTCTTT.

The table lists this clonotype with many counts. The rearrangement links TRBV7-2 to TRBJ2-7; 11 bases are shared with TRBD2. Germline V gene data show CDR1 as SGHTA and CDR2 as FQGNSA. The CDR3 has 15 residues. V trimming: 5 bases; J trimming: 5 bases; junction bases outside the gene matches: 8. The CDR3 here is CASSATSGIRDEQYF. CDR3 coding DNA: TGTGCCAGCAGCGCGACTAGCGGGATTCGCGACGAGCAGTACTTC.

The chain joins TRBV9 to TRBJ2-1, with D perhaps TRBD2 (7 bases). The CDR3 runs 16 residues. Germline V gives CDR1 SGDLS, CDR2 YYNGEE. Trimming removed 3 bases from V and 6 bases from J, with 19 bases in between. CDR3 residues: CASSEGGDPTPNEQFF. For the CDR3, the DNA is TGTGCCAGCAGCGAGGGGGGGGACCCAACCCCCAATGAGCAGTTCTTC.

Only a few counts were recorded for this clonotype. The gene calls are TRBV24-1 and TRBJ1-2; D ambiguous. This CDR3 comprises 11 residues. The ends were cut back, 4 bases at V and 6 bases at J, with 5 bases in the middle. The germline V gene has CDR1 KGHDR and CDR2 SFDVKD. The CDR3 bases are TGTGCCACCAGTGAGGGGAATGGCTACACCTTC. As protein: CATSEGNGYTF.

This chain uses TRBV20-1 with TRBJ2-5; D remains unclear. CDR1 is DFQATT, CDR2 SNEGSKA, per germline (reference sequence). Trimming pared 3 bases from V and 4 bases from J, leaving 6 bases between. The CDR3 is 11 amino acids. As DNA, the CDR3 is TGCAGTGCTAGGGGATTAGAGACCCAGTACTTC. This sequence encodes CSARGLETQYF.

This clonotype was counted between two and nine times. The genes are TRBV12-3 or TRBV12-4 and TRBJ2-6; either TRBD1 or TRBD2 may supply D (7 bases each). The germline V and J ends were trimmed by 6 bases and 2 bases, with 11 bases remaining between them. The CDR3 covers 15 residues. Here the CDR3 DNA reads TGTGCCAGCAGCCCAGGGGGGGCTGGGGCCAACGTCCTGACTTTC. Translation gives CASSPGGAGANVLTF.

This clonotype was observed a handful of times. The CDR3 nucleotides are TGTGCCAGTAGTATCGGACAGGTCAATCAGCCCCAGCATTTT. It encodes CASSIGQVNQPQHF. The chain carries TRBV19 and TRBJ1-5; TRBD1 aligns across 7 bases. The CDR3 is 14 residues long. V was pared by 3 bases and J by 3 bases, with 2 bases of the junction left unmatched. The germline V gene has CDR1 LNHDA and CDR2 SQIVND (reference sequence). Full variable domain (rest looked up from reference TRBV19 and TRBJ1-5): DGGITQSPKYLFRKEGQNVTLSCEQNLNHDAMYWYRQDPGQGLRLIYYSQIVNDFQKGDIAEGYSVSREKKESFPLTVTSAQKNPTAFYLCASSIGQVNQPQHFGDGTRLSIL.

The chain uses TRBV10-3 and TRBJ2-7; possible D gene TRBD1, 5 bases. The V gene's germline CDR1 is ENHRY and CDR2 SYGVKD. V was clipped by 0 bases and J by 4 bases, with 13 bases between them. The CDR3 consists of 15 residues. The CDR3 here is CAISESAGKAYEQYF. The CDR3 coding sequence is TGTGCCATCAGTGAGTCGGCAGGGAAGGCATACGAGCAGTACTTC.

This clonotype was found many times. The genes are TRBV5-6 and TRBJ2-6, with TRBD1 identical over 7 bases. CDR1 and CDR2 (germline): SGHDT, YYEEEE. With V trimmed by 4 bases and J by 0 bases, 4 bases remained unmatched. CDR3 length: 16 residues. The CDR3: CASSTWDSSGANVLTF. The CDR3, as DNA: TGTGCCAGCAGCACCTGGGACAGCTCTGGGGCCAACGTCCTGACTTTC. Looking up the rest from reference TRBV5-6 and TRBJ2-6 gives the full variable domain: DAGVTQSPTHLIKTRGQQVTLRCSPKSGHDTVSWYQQALGQGPQFIFQYYEEEERQRGNFPDRFSGHQFPNYSSELNVNALLLGDSALYLCASSTWDSSGANVLTFGAGSRLTVL.

This clonotype was detected ten times or more. This chain connects TRBV4-1 to TRBJ2-5; D is undetermined. Between the trimmed V and J ends, which lost 1 base and 5 bases, there was a span of 11 bases. Germline CDR1 is MGHRA and CDR2 is YSYEKL. CDR3 size: 14 residues. CDR3 residues: CASSQASGWETQYF. The CDR3 nucleotides are TGCGCCAGCAGCCAAGCATCCGGCTGGGAGACCCAGTACTTC.

The chain links TRBV7-9 to TRBJ2-7; 10 bases are shared with TRBD1. The CDR3 is made up of 15 amino acids. The germline gives CDR1 SEHNR, CDR2 FQNEAQ (reference sequence). Trimming at V came to 1 base and at J to 3 bases, leaving 3 bases not matched to a gene. The CDR3: CASSLGRDRGYEQYF. In DNA form, the CDR3 reads TGTGCCAGCAGCTTAGGCCGGGACAGGGGCTACGAGCAGTACTTC. Drawing the rest from reference TRBV7-9 and TRBJ2-7, the complete variable domain is DTGVSQNPRHKITKRGQNVTFRCDPISEHNRLYWYRQTLGQGPEFLTYFQNEAQLEKSRLLSDRFSAERPKGSFSTLEIQRTEQGDSAMYLCASSLGRDRGYEQYFGPGTRLTVT.

This clonotype occurred many times. This chain connects TRBV24-1 to TRBJ1-2; D not resolved. V dropped 3 bases and J dropped 6 bases, with 19 bases sitting between them. From germline, CDR1 is KGHDR and CDR2 SFDVKD. CDR3 length: 16 residues. CDR3 in amino acids: CATSDAKHPPSHGYTF. The CDR3, as DNA: TGTGCCACCAGTGATGCGAAACACCCTCCCAGTCATGGCTACACCTTC.

The chain has TRBV18 and TRBJ1-2; D is ambiguous. Trimming removed 5 bases from V and 8 bases from J, with 18 bases in between. The germline CDR1 and CDR2 sequences are KGHSH and LQKENI. The CDR3 is 14 amino acids. CDR3 nucleotide sequence: TGTGCCAGCTCAAGGAGGGAGGGAACAGAAGGCTACACCTTC. Its protein product is CASSRREGTEGYTF. Complete variable domain (other parts from reference TRBV18 and TRBJ1-2): NAGVMQNPRHLVRRRGQEARLRCSPMKGHSHVYWYRQLPEEGLKFMVYLQKENIIDESGMPKERFSAEFPKEGPSILRIQQVVRGDSAAYFCASSRREGTEGYTFGSGTRLTVV.

V and J are TRBV5-4 and TRBJ1-1; 7 bases are a match to TRBD1. Germline lookup yields CDR1 SGHNT and CDR2 YYREEE (reference sequence). The CDR3 length is 15 residues. V was pared by 1 base and J by 3 bases, with 6 bases of the junction left unmatched. The CDR3 protein is CASSLRGQGYTEAFF. CDR3 nucleotide sequence: TGTGCCAGCAGCTTGAGGGGGCAAGGGTACACTGAAGCTTTCTTT.

J is TRBJ1-3 and V is TRBV14, with a tentative D call TRBD1 (5 bases). The CDR3 runs to 17 residues. Germline V gene data show CDR1 as SGHDN and CDR2 as FVKESK. V dropped 8 bases and J dropped 0 bases, with 20 bases sitting between them. The CDR3 sequence is CASSRDGGRGSGNTIYF. The CDR3 coding sequence is TGTGCCAGCTCACGGGACGGCGGAAGAGGCTCTGGAAACACCATATATTTT.

Turning to this clonotype: The final CDR3 position lacks the conserved phenylalanine or tryptophan, pointing to a likely read error. The chain joins TRBV2 to TRBJ2-7, with D unclear. The ends were cut back, 6 bases at V and 4 bases at J, with 13 bases in the middle. Germline-derived CDR1 and CDR2 are SNHLY and FYNNEI. This CDR3 comprises 13 residues. The CDR3 region is CASSDSTWYEQYS. For the CDR3, the DNA is TGTGCCAGCAGCGATTCGACTTGGTACGAGCAGTACTCC.

V gene TRBV5-1 combines with J gene TRBJ1-2, with D unclear. The ends were cut back, 6 bases at V and 8 bases at J, with 26 bases in the middle. This CDR3 is 16 amino acids long. Germline assignment: CDR1 SGHRS and CDR2 YFSETQ. The CDR3 DNA is TGCGCCAGCACCCTTAGTGGAGGGAACCTTCTAGCCGGCTACACCTTC. This sequence encodes CASTLSGGNLLAGYTF.